This T cell receptor beta chain was recovered during a study of cytomegalovirus exposure and HLA in healthy donors. The table came from immunoSEQ multiplex PCR; TCRdb's copy has only in-frame clones and leaves some out. Of roughly 56,000 clones in the sample, more than 90% were seen once. CDR1 and CDR2 from the germline V gene are LNHDA and SQIVND (reference sequence). The CDR3 length is 14 residues. V lost 5 bases and J lost 6, with 15 bases in between. The sequence was obtained from a man between 18 and 35 years old in good health and CMV-seronegative. Sequenced sample: PBMCs. V and J are TRBV19 and TRBJ2-3; D may be TRBD2 (5 bases). The DNA for the CDR3 is TGTGCCAGTAGTTTCGGACTGGAGTTTGATACGCAGTATTTT. Protein product: CASSFGLEFDTQYF.